The entry that follows covers one T cell receptor beta chain sequence. Its antigen is undetermined. The primer mix had 60 Vbeta and 13 Jbeta primers. The method was immunoSEQ multiplex PCR; TCRdb's version includes in-frame clones alone and lacks a portion of them. The repertoire consists of 150,000 to 200,000 clones, with almost 80% occurring once and the leading ten covering over 11%. This sample was included in a study of cytomegalovirus exposure and HLA in healthy donors. Whole-study results and caveats: Across HLA loci, a later analysis found differing TCR association rates, with DRB1 most and HLA-C fewest. In terms of immune exposure information, only CMV serostatus was available.

Nominally healthy donors provided the samples, though records likely missed some immune exposures. Germline assignment: CDR1 SEHNR and CDR2 FQNEAQ (reference sequence). V lost 5 bases and J lost 9; bases outside the gene matches: 15. The CDR3 extends over 15 amino acids. The TCR sequence derives from a man in his fifties in good health and CMV-seropositive. The source material was PBMCs. The chain is built from TRBV7-9 and TRBJ1-2, with TRBD1 identical over 7 bases. CDR3 amino acids: CASSHGQAGGHRYTF. CDR3 nucleotides: TGTGCCAGCAGCCATGGACAGGCGGGGGGACACCGCTACACCTTC.